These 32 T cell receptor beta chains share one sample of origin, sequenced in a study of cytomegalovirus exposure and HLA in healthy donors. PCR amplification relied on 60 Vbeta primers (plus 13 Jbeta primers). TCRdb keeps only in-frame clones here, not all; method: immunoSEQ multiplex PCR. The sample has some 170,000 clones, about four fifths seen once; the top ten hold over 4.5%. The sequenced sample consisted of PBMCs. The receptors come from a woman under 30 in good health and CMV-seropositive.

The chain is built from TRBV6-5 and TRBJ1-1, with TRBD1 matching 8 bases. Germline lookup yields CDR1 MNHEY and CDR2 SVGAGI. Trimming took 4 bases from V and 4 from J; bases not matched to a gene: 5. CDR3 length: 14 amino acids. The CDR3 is CASSSSDRGTEAFF. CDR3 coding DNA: TGTGCCAGCAGTTCCTCAGACAGGGGCACTGAAGCTTTCTTT.

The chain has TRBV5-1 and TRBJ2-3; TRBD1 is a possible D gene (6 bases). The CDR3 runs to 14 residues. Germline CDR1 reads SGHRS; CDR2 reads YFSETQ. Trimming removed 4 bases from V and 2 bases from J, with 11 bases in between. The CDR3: CASSADRNTDTQYF. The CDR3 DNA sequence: TGCGCCAGCAGCGCGGACAGAAACACAGATACGCAGTATTTT.

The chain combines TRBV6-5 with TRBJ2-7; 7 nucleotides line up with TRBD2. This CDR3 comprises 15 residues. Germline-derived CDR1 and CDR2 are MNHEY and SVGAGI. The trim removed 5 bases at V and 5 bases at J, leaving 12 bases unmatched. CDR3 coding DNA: TGTGCCAGCAGTCCTTGGCGCGGGGGAGGAAACGAGCAGTACTTC. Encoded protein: CASSPWRGGGNEQYF.

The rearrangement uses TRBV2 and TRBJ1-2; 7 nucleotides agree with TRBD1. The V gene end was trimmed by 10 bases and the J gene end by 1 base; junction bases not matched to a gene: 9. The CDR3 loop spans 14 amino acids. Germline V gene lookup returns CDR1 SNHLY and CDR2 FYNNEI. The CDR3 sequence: CAKFPDRHNYGYTF. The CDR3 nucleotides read TGTGCCAAATTTCCGGACAGGCATAACTATGGCTACACCTTC.

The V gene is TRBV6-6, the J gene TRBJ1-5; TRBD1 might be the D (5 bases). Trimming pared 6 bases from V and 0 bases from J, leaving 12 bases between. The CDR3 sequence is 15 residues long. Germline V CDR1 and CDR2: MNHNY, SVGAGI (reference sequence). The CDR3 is CASSETAYSNQPQHF. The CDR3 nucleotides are TGTGCCAGCAGCGAGACAGCCTATAGCAATCAGCCCCAGCATTTT.

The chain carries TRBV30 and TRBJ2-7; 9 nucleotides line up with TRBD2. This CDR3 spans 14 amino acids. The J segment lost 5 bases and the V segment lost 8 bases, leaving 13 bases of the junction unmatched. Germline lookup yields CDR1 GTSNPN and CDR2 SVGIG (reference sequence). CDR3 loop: CAQEAGGPNHEQYF. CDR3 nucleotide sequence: TGTGCCCAGGAGGCGGGGGGGCCCAACCACGAGCAGTACTTC.

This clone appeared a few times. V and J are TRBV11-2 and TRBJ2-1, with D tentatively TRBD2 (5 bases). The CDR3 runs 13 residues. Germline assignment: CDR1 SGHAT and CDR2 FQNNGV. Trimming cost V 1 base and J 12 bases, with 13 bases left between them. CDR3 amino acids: CASSLGWIEGQFF. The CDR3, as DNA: TGTGCCAGCAGCTTAGGTTGGATCGAGGGGCAGTTCTTC.

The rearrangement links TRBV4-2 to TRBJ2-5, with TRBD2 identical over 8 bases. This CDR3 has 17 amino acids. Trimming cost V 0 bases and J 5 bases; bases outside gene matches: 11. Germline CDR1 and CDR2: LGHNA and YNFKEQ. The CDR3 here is CASSQEGTAGGRETQYF. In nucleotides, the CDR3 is TGTGCCAGCAGCCAAGAGGGTACGGCGGGGGGCCGGGAGACCCAGTACTTC.

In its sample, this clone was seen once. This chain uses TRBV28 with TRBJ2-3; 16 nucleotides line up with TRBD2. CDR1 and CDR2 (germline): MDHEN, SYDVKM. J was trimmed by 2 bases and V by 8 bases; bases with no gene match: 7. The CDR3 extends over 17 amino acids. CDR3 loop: CASGTSGGEGFTDTQYF. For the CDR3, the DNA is TGTGCCAGCGGGACTAGCGGGGGGGAGGGATTCACAGATACGCAGTATTTT.

Here the CDR3 DNA reads TGTGCCAGCAGCTTAGGAACCCGGGTGATTGGGGAAAAACTGTTTTTT. Amino acids: CASSLGTRVIGEKLFF. The V call is TRBV7-9, the J call TRBJ1-4; no firm D call. The ends were cut back, 1 base at V and 8 bases at J, with 17 bases in the middle. The CDR3 length is 16 residues. Germline V lookup: CDR1 SEHNR, CDR2 FQNEAQ (reference sequence).

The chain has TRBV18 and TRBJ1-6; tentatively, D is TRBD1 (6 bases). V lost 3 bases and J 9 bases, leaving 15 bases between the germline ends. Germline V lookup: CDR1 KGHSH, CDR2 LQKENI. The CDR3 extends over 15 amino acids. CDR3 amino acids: CASSPGTRNSSPLHF. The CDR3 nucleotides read TGTGCCAGCTCACCCGGGACACGGAATAGTTCACCCCTCCACTTT.

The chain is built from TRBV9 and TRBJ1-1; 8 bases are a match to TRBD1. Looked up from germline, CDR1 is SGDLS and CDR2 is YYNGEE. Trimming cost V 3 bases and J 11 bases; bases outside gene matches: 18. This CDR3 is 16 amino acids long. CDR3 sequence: CASSAYRGQAIVEAFF. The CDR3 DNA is TGTGCCAGCAGCGCATACAGGGGACAGGCGATTGTGGAGGCTTTCTTT.

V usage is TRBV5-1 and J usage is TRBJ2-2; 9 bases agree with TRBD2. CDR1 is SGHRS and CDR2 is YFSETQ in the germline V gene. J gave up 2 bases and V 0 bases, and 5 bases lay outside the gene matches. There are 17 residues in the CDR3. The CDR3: CASSLGVAGANTGELFF. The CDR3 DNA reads TGCGCCAGCAGCTTGGGAGTAGCGGGGGCAAACACCGGGGAGCTGTTTTTT.

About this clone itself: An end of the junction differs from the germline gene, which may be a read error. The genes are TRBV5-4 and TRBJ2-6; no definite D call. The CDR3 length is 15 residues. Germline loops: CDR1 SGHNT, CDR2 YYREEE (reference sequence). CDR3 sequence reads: CASSLVRPGANVLTF. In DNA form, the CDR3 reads TGTGCCAGCAGTTTGGTGAGGCCTGGGGCCAACGTCCTGACTTTC.

CDR3 nucleotides: TGTGCCAGCTCACCCTCAGGGGGCGCTGGGAACTATGGCTACACCTTC. This gives the protein CASSPSGGAGNYGYTF. This chain links TRBV18 with TRBJ1-2; 8 nucleotides agree with TRBD1. Germline V gene sequence: CDR1 KGHSH, CDR2 LQKENI. V shed 3 bases and J 2 bases; nucleotides not matched to a gene: 8. The CDR3 length is 16 residues.

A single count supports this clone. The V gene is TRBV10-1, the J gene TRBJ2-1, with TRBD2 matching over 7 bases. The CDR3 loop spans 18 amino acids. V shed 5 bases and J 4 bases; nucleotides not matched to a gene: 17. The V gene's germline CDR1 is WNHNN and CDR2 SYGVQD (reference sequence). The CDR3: CASSPGTTTPVGYNEQFF. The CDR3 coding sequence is TGCGCCAGCAGTCCCGGGACTACGACACCCGTGGGTTACAATGAGCAGTTCTTC.

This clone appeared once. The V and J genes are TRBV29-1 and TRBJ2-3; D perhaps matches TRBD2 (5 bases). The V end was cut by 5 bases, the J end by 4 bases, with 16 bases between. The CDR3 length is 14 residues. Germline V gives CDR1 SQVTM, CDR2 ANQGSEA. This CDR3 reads CSVLTSGRADTQYF. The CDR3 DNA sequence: TGCAGCGTTCTAACCAGCGGAAGGGCAGATACGCAGTATTTT.

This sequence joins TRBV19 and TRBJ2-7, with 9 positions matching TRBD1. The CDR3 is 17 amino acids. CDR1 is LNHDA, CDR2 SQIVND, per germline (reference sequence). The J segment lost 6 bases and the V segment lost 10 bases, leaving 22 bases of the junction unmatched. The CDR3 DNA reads TGTGCCACCAGCAGCCGGGGACAGGGTGTGCTTTTGAGCGAGCAGTACTTC. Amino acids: CATSSRGQGVLLSEQYF.

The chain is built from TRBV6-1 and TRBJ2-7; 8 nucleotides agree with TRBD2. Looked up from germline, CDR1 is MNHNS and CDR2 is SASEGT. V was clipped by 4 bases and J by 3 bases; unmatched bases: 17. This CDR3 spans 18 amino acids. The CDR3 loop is CASSGTLPGGERYYEQYF. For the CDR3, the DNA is TGTGCCAGCAGTGGGACTTTACCCGGGGGGGAACGGTACTACGAGCAGTACTTC.

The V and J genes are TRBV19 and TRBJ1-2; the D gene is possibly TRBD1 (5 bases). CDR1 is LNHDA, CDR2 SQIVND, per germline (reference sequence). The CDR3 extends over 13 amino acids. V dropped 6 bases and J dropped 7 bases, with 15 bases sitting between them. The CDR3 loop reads CASRAGGSGGYTF. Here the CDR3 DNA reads TGTGCCAGTAGGGCGGGGGGATCCGGTGGCTACACCTTC.

This CDR3 is CAWSVRTGGYEQYF. CDR3 nucleotides: TGTGCCTGGAGCGTAAGGACAGGGGGGTACGAGCAGTACTTC. The rearrangement uses TRBV30 and TRBJ2-5; 10 bases are shared with TRBD1. The J call may be mistaken, given a closer DNA end match to TRBJ2-7. Germline assignment: CDR1 GTSNPN and CDR2 SVGIG (reference sequence). The CDR3 loop spans 14 amino acids.

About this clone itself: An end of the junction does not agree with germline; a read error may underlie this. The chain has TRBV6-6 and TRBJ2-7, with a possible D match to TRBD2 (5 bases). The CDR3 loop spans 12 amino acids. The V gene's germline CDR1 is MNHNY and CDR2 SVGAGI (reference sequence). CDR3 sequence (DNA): TGTGCCAGCAGTTACTCTGCATCCTCGAGGGACTTC. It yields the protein CASSYSASSRDF.

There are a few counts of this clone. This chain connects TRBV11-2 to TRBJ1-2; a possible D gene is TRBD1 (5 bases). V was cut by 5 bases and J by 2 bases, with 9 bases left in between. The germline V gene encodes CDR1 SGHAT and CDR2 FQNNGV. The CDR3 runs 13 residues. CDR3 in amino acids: CASSPAGNYGYTF. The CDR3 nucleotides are TGTGCCAGCAGCCCCGCAGGGAACTATGGCTACACCTTC.

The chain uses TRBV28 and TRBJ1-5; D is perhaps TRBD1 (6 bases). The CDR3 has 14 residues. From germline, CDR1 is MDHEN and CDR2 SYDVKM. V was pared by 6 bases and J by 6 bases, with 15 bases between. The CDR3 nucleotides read TGTGCCAGCAGAGATACAGGGTCAGGTCAGCCCCAGCATTTT. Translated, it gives CASRDTGSGQPQHF.

The CDR3 is CASSLPREERNEQFF. The CDR3 DNA reads TGTGCCAGCAGCTTGCCTCGGGAGGAGAGGAATGAGCAGTTCTTC. This sequence joins TRBV5-4 and TRBJ2-1; 7 bases match TRBD2. This CDR3 is 15 amino acids long. Looked up from germline, CDR1 is SGHNT and CDR2 is YYREEE (reference sequence). Trimming at V came to 1 base and at J to 7 bases, leaving 8 bases not matched to a gene.

CDR3 residues: CASSRTEMNTEAFF. The CDR3 DNA is TGTGCCAGCAGTAGAACAGAAATGAACACTGAAGCTTTCTTT. The V gene is TRBV25-1, the J gene TRBJ1-1; D uncertain. This CDR3 is 14 amino acids long. Per the germline V gene, CDR1 is MGHDK and CDR2 is SYGVNS. With 5 bases removed from V and 0 bases from J, the gap between germline ends came to 10 bases.

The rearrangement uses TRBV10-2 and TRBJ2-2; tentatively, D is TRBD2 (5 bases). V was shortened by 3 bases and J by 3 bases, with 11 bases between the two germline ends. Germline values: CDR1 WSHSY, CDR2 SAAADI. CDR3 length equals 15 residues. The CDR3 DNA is TGCGCCAGCAGTGATGGTAGCGTCTACACCGGGGAGCTGTTTTTT. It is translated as CASSDGSVYTGELFF.

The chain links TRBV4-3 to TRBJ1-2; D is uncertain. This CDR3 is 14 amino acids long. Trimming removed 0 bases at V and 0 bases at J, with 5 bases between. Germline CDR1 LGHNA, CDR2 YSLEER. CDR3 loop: CASSQENSNYGYTF. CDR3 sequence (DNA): TGCGCCAGCAGCCAAGAAAACTCTAACTATGGCTACACCTTC.

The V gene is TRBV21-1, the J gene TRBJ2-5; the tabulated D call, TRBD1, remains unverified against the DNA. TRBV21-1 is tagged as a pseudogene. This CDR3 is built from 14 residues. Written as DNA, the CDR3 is TGTGCCAGCAGCAAAGAATTCCAGGGAGAGACCCAGTACTTC. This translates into CASSKEFQGETQYF.

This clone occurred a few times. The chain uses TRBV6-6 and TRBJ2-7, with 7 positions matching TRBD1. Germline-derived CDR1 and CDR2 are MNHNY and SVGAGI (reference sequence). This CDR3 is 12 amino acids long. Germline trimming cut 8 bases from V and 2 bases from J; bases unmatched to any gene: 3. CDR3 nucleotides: TGTGCCAGCGGACAGGTCCCCTACGAGCAGTACTTC. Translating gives CASGQVPYEQYF.

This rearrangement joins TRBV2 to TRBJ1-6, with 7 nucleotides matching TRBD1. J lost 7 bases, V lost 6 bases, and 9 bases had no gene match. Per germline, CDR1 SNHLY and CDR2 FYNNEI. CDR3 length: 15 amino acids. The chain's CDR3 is CASSQRDSLNSPLHF. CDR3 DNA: TGTGCCAGCAGCCAAAGGGACAGCTTAAATTCACCCCTCCACTTT.

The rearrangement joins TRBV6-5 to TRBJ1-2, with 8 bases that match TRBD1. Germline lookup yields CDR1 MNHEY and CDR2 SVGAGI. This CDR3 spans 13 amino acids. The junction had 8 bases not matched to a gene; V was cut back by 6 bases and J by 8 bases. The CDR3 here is CASSPGGSGGYTF. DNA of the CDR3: TGTGCCAGCAGCCCAGGGGGCTCTGGAGGCTACACCTTC.